This entry lists 23 T cell receptor beta chains sequenced from one sample in a study of regulatory T cells in long-lasting Graves disease. iRepertoire HTBI primers and Arm-PCR of CDR3 regions built TCR beta libraries. TCRdb ran MiXCR on the multiplex PCR reads and lists one entry per CDR3 protein. The sample holds some 370,000 distinct CDR3 sequences, around 21% seen once. Time point specified: persistent/refractory GD, antithyroid drugs over 5 years with positive TRAb. There was RNA extracted from PBMCs, and the TCR library was made from it. The sequences come from peripheral blood mononuclear cells (PBMCs), collected when the disease was refractory, from a patient treated with antithyroid drugs. These receptors were obtained from a female donor with Graves disease.

This clonotype occurred a few times. The chain combines TRBV11-2 with TRBJ1-1, with D maybe TRBD1 (6 bases). Trimming took off 1 base at V and 6 bases at J, with 15 bases between the two ends. Germline V gene data show CDR1 as SGHAT and CDR2 as FQNNGV. The CDR3 runs 15 residues. CDR3 sequence reads: CASSLAGDDFAEAFF. In nucleotides, the CDR3 is TGTGCCAGCAGCTTAGCAGGGGACGATTTCGCTGAAGCTTTCTTT.

This clonotype occurred a few times. The chain carries TRBV19 and TRBJ2-5; D call uncertain. Germline V CDR1 and CDR2: LNHDA, SQIVND (reference sequence). Trimming took off 3 bases at V and 2 bases at J, with 7 bases between the two ends. The CDR3 is made up of 13 amino acids. The CDR3 region has the DNA TGTGCCAGTAGTATTAACTGGCAAGAGACCCAGTACTTC. Translated: CASSINWQETQYF.

This clonotype showed up just a few times. The chain recombines TRBV19 with TRBJ2-4, with D unclear. CDR3 size: 18 residues. The ends were cut back, 3 bases at V and 0 bases at J, with 18 bases in the middle. Germline CDR1 and CDR2: LNHDA and SQIVND (reference sequence). The CDR3 loop is CASSIGTSRRLAKNIQYF. The CDR3 bases are TGTGCCAGTAGTATCGGAACGAGCCGCCGACTAGCCAAAAACATTCAGTACTTC.

The table lists this clonotype with many counts. The chain combines TRBV7-8 with TRBJ1-5; D is undetermined. V was trimmed by 2 bases and J by 0 bases, leaving 14 bases between them. This CDR3 has 17 residues. Germline V gene lookup returns CDR1 SGHVS and CDR2 FQNEAQ. The CDR3, as DNA: TGTGCCAGCAGCTTAAGTGAGGGCTCCTATAGCAATCAGCCCCAGCATTTT. Its translation: CASSLSEGSYSNQPQHF.

This clonotype was counted at least ten times. The J gene is TRBJ1-1, the V gene TRBV2; 8 bases fit TRBD1. Per germline, CDR1 SNHLY and CDR2 FYNNEI. With 1 base clipped from V and 0 bases from J, the junction kept 4 bases outside the gene matches. CDR3 length equals 16 residues. DNA for the CDR3: TGTGCCAGCAGTGAAGAGGGGACAGGTGTGAACACTGAAGCTTTCTTT. Encoded protein: CASSEEGTGVNTEAFF.

This clonotype was found a few times. The CDR3 loop reads CASRHGGTGELFF. Here the CDR3 DNA reads TGTGCCAGCAGGCACGGGGGTACCGGGGAGCTGTTTTTT. The chain links TRBV6-1 to TRBJ2-2; weak D call: TRBD2 (6 bases). This CDR3 has 13 residues. V was cut by 6 bases and J by 5 bases, with 10 bases left in between. CDR1 and CDR2 (germline): MNHNS, SASEGT.

The chain recombines TRBV4-3 with TRBJ2-2; D is possibly TRBD1 (6 bases). V was clipped by 2 bases and J by 3 bases, with 13 bases between them. The CDR3 runs 16 residues. Germline V gene sequence: CDR1 LGHNA, CDR2 YSLEER. CDR3 protein: CASSQLLRGYTGELFF. The CDR3, as DNA: TGCGCCAGCAGCCAACTGTTGAGGGGGTACACCGGGGAGCTGTTTTTT.

The V and J genes are TRBV30 and TRBJ2-3, with 14 bases aligning to TRBD2. This CDR3 contains 15 residues. CDR1 and CDR2 from the germline V gene are GTSNPN and SVGIG (reference sequence). Unmatched junction bases numbered 7, after V lost 3 bases and J lost 8 bases. This CDR3 reads CAWRPAGLAGGTQYF. CDR3 in DNA: TGTGCCTGGAGACCTGCCGGACTAGCGGGAGGTACGCAGTATTTT.

This rearrangement joins TRBV29-1 to TRBJ1-1; D unclear. Trimming pared 5 bases from V and 5 bases from J, leaving 15 bases between. CDR1 is SQVTM and CDR2 is ANQGSEA in the germline V gene. The CDR3 loop spans 13 amino acids. CDR3 sequence reads: CSVTPAPRTEAFF. CDR3 in DNA: TGCAGCGTTACCCCGGCTCCGAGAACTGAAGCTTTCTTT.

The chain carries TRBV6-5 and TRBJ1-5; D ambiguous. Germline loops: CDR1 MNHEY, CDR2 SVGAGI. The ends were cut back, 0 bases at V and 7 bases at J, with 7 bases in the middle. The CDR3 length is 13 residues. CDR3 protein: CASSYSYWQPQHF. In DNA, the CDR3 is TGTGCCAGCAGTTACTCTTACTGGCAGCCCCAGCATTTT.

J is TRBJ2-2 and V is TRBV14, with D possibly matching TRBD1 (5 bases). Trimming cost V 1 base and J 0 bases, with 15 bases left between them. The CDR3 has 18 residues. Germline V gives CDR1 SGHDN, CDR2 FVKESK. The CDR3 loop reads CASSQGPPWTTNTGELFF. In DNA form, the CDR3 reads TGTGCCAGCAGCCAAGGACCCCCGTGGACAACGAACACCGGGGAGCTGTTTTTT. The variable domain in full, with the rest retrieved from reference TRBV14 and TRBJ2-2, is EAGVTQFPSHSVIEKGQTVTLRCDPISGHDNLYWYRRVMGKEIKFLLHFVKESKQDESGMPNNRFLAERTGGTYSTLKVQPAELEDSGVYFCASSQGPPWTTNTGELFFGEGSRLTVL.

This clonotype was seen ten or more times. The V gene is TRBV27, the J gene TRBJ2-7; unclear D gene. The CDR3 totals 15 residues. Between the trimmed V and J ends, which lost 3 bases and 0 bases, there was a span of 12 bases. The germline CDR1 and CDR2 sequences are MNHEY and SMNVEV (reference sequence). CDR3 sequence (DNA): TGTGCCAGCAGTTTTAAGACCGAAAGCTCCTACGAGCAGTACTTC. Translating it yields CASSFKTESSYEQYF.

In this sample, this clonotype turned up many times. This chain joins TRBV10-3 and TRBJ2-7; D is perhaps TRBD1 (6 bases). V was clipped by 2 bases and J by 6 bases, with 17 bases between them. Germline CDR1 is ENHRY and CDR2 is SYGVKD. This CDR3 has 15 amino acids. Here the CDR3 reads CAISETPTGSAEQYF. In nucleotides, the CDR3 is TGTGCCATCAGTGAGACTCCTACAGGGTCTGCCGAGCAGTACTTC.

Of note for this clonotype: Compared with germline, one end of the junction differs, possibly owing to a read error. The gene calls are TRBV5-1 and TRBJ1-1; D call uncertain. The CDR3 is 14 residues long. Germline loops: CDR1 SGHRS, CDR2 YFSETQ. The CDR3 nucleotides are TGCGTCAGCAGCTTGGGGTCCCCGGACACTGAAGCTTTCTTT. This encodes CVSSLGSPDTEAFF.

The chain employs TRBV29-1 and TRBJ2-7; 8 positions match TRBD1. Trimming removed 6 bases from V and 1 base from J; junction bases left unmatched: 5. The CDR3 is 13 residues long. Germline V gene lookup returns CDR1 SQVTM and CDR2 ANQGSEA. The CDR3 is CSVRTGRSYEQYF. CDR3 nucleotides: TGCAGCGTACGGACAGGGAGATCCTACGAGCAGTACTTC.

This clonotype was detected many times. The J gene is TRBJ2-1, the V gene TRBV15; D is undetermined. The CDR3 totals 12 residues. Trimming stripped 5 bases from V and 2 bases from J, with 4 bases between. Germline-derived CDR1 and CDR2 are LNHNV and YYDKDF (reference sequence). CDR3 residues: CATSGTYNEQFF. DNA of the CDR3: TGTGCCACCAGCGGGACCTACAATGAGCAGTTCTTC.

There are a few counts of this clonotype. The CDR3 spells CASSFAGGPYNEQFF. DNA for the CDR3: TGTGCCAGCAGTTTCGCGGGAGGGCCCTACAATGAGCAGTTCTTC. The chain has TRBV27 and TRBJ2-1, with 9 nucleotides matching TRBD2. This CDR3 region has 15 residues. Trimming cost V 3 bases and J 2 bases; bases outside gene matches: 2. Germline V gene data show CDR1 as MNHEY and CDR2 as SMNVEV (reference sequence).

On this clonotype: It may be a read error: a sequence one base away is much more abundant. The chain uses TRBV29-1 and TRBJ1-1; a possible D gene is TRBD1 (5 bases). V was cut by 2 bases and J by 3 bases, with 16 bases left in between. Germline V gene lookup returns CDR1 SQVTM and CDR2 ANQGSEA. This CDR3 is built from 15 residues. The CDR3 loop is CSVELAGNVDTEAFF. The CDR3 nucleotides are TGCAGCGTTGAATTGGCAGGGAATGTGGACACTGAAGCTTTCTTT.

The genes are TRBV28 and TRBJ1-5; D might be TRBD1 (6 bases). Germline V gene lookup returns CDR1 MDHEN and CDR2 SYDVKM. V was clipped by 6 bases and J by 0 bases, with 12 bases between them. This CDR3 region has 15 residues. The CDR3 DNA sequence: TGTGCCAGCAGCAGGACAGTCTATAGCAATCAGCCCCAGCATTTT. Protein sequence: CASSRTVYSNQPQHF. Variable domain in full (rest from reference TRBV28 and TRBJ1-5): DVKVTQSSRYLVKRTGEKVFLECVQDMDHENMFWYRQDPGLGLRLIYFSYDVKMKEKGDIPEGYSVSREKKERFSLILESASTNQTSMYLCASSRTVYSNQPQHFGDGTRLSIL.

V and J are TRBV6-9 and TRBJ2-7, with 7 bases lining up with TRBD1. J was trimmed by 2 bases and V by 3 bases; bases with no gene match: 16. The CDR3 totals 18 residues. The V gene's germline CDR1 is MNHGY and CDR2 SVAAGI. The CDR3 nucleotides read TGTGCCAGCAGTTACAGAGTTCCAAGGACAGGAACGACCTACGAGCAGTACTTC. As protein: CASSYRVPRTGTTYEQYF.

V and J are TRBV10-3 and TRBJ1-2; perhaps TRBD1 as D (6 bases). The CDR3 runs 14 residues. V dropped 8 bases and J dropped 6 bases, with 19 bases sitting between them. Germline values: CDR1 ENHRY, CDR2 SYGVKD. This CDR3 reads CAIARGARDNGYTF. The CDR3, as DNA: TGTGCCATCGCGAGGGGGGCCAGGGATAATGGCTACACCTTC.

This clonotype was seen at least ten times. The rearrangement links TRBV6-1 to TRBJ1-5; 7 nucleotides match TRBD1. V lost 0 bases, J lost 4 bases, and 3 bases stayed unmatched. The CDR3 loop spans 15 amino acids. Per germline, CDR1 MNHNS and CDR2 SASEGT. The CDR3 nucleotides read TGTGCCAGCAGTGAAGCGGACAGGAGTAATCAGCCCCAGCATTTT. This encodes CASSEADRSNQPQHF.

The chain joins TRBV20-1 to TRBJ2-1, with TRBD2 matching 7 bases. The CDR3 length is 19 residues. The germline gives CDR1 DFQATT, CDR2 SNEGSKA (reference sequence). J gave up 0 bases and V 4 bases, and 18 bases lay outside the gene matches. The CDR3 bases are TGCAGTGCTATGGGAGCTAGCGGCCCTCGATCGGGCTCCTACAATGAGCAGTTCTTC. Residues: CSAMGASGPRSGSYNEQFF.